A selection of T cell receptor beta chains follows, all from one sample in a study of blood T cell repertoires in COVID-19. Sequencing used immunoSEQ multiplex PCR; TCRdb keeps in-frame clones, though not all of them. The repertoire holds more than 130,000 clones, with 88% as singletons. Sequencing was done on a sample of peripheral blood. Receptors were obtained from a middle-aged man with active or convalescent COVID-19. Each CDR3 is given with its conserved first and last residue. Fields, in order: CDR3 protein, CDR3 DNA, J gene, clone size, D gene, V gene. The D gene is left open where the match is weak. A clone size is listed for some rows: how often the clone was seen (once, few, many), or a class if it is expanded.

CDR3aa: CASPLAGVNEQFF; CDR3nt: TGTGCCAGTCCACTAGCGGGAGTCAATGAGCAGTTCTTC; j_gene: TRBJ2-1; abundance: .; d_gene: TRBD2; v_gene: TRBV19
CDR3aa: CASSQDTADRSPLHF; CDR3nt: TGCGCCAGCAGCCAAGACACAGCCGACAGGTCACCCCTCCACTTT; j_gene: TRBJ1-6; abundance: .; d_gene: .; v_gene: TRBV4-1
CDR3aa: CSVQRHDYEQYF; CDR3nt: TGCAGCGTACAGAGACACGACTACGAGCAGTACTTC; j_gene: TRBJ2-7; abundance: .; d_gene: .; v_gene: TRBV29-1
CDR3aa: CASRQSLTPRTGSYEQYF; CDR3nt: TGCGCCAGCAGACAGTCCCTCACCCCCCGGACAGGGTCCTACGAGCAGTACTTC; j_gene: TRBJ2-7; abundance: .; d_gene: TRBD1; v_gene: TRBV4-1
CDR3aa: CASSQDIPYNEQFF; CDR3nt: TGTGCCAGCAGCCAAGATATCCCCTACAATGAGCAGTTCTTC; j_gene: TRBJ2-1; abundance: .; d_gene: .; v_gene: TRBV3-1/TRBV3-2
CDR3aa: CASSYSGGPNYGYTF; CDR3nt: TGTGCCAGCAGTTACTCCGGGGGGCCCAACTATGGCTACACCTTC; j_gene: TRBJ1-2; abundance: .; d_gene: .; v_gene: TRBV6-5
CDR3aa: CASSSRLQGDEQYF; CDR3nt: TGTGCCAGTAGCAGCCGATTACAGGGAGACGAGCAGTACTTC; j_gene: TRBJ2-7; abundance: .; d_gene: .; v_gene: TRBV19
CDR3aa: CAWAGLTNEKLFF; CDR3nt: TGTGCCTGGGCGGGACTGACGAATGAAAAACTGTTTTTT; j_gene: TRBJ1-4; abundance: .; d_gene: .; v_gene: TRBV30
CDR3aa: CASGQMNTEAFF; CDR3nt: TGTGCCAGTGGACAGATGAACACTGAAGCTTTCTTT; j_gene: TRBJ1-1; abundance: .; d_gene: .; v_gene: TRBV19
CDR3aa: CASRSWQGSSEAFF; CDR3nt: TGTGCCAGTAGGTCATGGCAGGGCAGTTCCGAAGCTTTCTTT; j_gene: TRBJ1-1; abundance: .; d_gene: .; v_gene: TRBV19
CDR3aa: CASSRTETNTGELFF; CDR3nt: TGTGCCAGCAGCAGAACCGAGACGAACACCGGGGAGCTGTTTTTT; j_gene: TRBJ2-2; abundance: .; d_gene: .; v_gene: TRBV6-2/TRBV6-3
CDR3aa: CASSPRGLTTDTQYF; CDR3nt: TGTGCCAGCAGTCCTAGGGGACTTACCACAGATACGCAGTATTTT; j_gene: TRBJ2-3; abundance: few; d_gene: .; v_gene: TRBV27
CDR3aa: CASSLLPGELFF; CDR3nt: TGTGCCAGCAGCTTACTTCCCGGGGAGCTGTTTTTT; j_gene: TRBJ2-2; abundance: .; d_gene: .; v_gene: TRBV5-6
CDR3aa: CASSEGLSDEQYF; CDR3nt: TGTGCCAGCAGCGAGGGACTGTCAGACGAGCAGTACTTC; j_gene: TRBJ2-7; abundance: .; d_gene: .; v_gene: TRBV9
CDR3aa: CAIRTTGSGYTF; CDR3nt: TGTGCCATCAGGACGACAGGGAGCGGCTACACCTTC; j_gene: TRBJ1-2; abundance: .; d_gene: TRBD1; v_gene: TRBV10-3
CDR3aa: CASSLSGYEQYF; CDR3nt: TGTGCCAGCAGTCTTAGCGGCTACGAGCAGTACTTC; j_gene: TRBJ2-7; abundance: .; d_gene: .; v_gene: TRBV28
CDR3aa: CVIGTGGLQETQYF; CDR3nt: TGTGTAATAGGAACGGGAGGCCTCCAAGAGACCCAGTACTTC; j_gene: TRBJ2-5; abundance: .; d_gene: TRBD2; v_gene: TRBV5-4
CDR3aa: CASSYRRGQGTYEQYF; CDR3nt: TGTGCCAGCAGTTATCGCCGGGGACAGGGAACCTACGAGCAGTACTTC; j_gene: TRBJ2-7; abundance: .; d_gene: TRBD1; v_gene: TRBV27